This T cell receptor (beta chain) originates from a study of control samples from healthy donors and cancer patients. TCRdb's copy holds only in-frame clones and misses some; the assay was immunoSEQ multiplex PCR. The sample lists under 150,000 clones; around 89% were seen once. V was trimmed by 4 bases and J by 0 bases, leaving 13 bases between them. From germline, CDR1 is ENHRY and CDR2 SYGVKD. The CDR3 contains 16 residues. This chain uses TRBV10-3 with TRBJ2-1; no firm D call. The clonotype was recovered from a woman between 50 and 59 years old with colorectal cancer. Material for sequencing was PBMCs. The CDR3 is CAISGSQTSSYNEQFF. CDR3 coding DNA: TGTGCCATCAGTGGATCCCAGACAAGCTCCTACAATGAGCAGTTCTTC.